Listed here are 10 T cell receptor beta chains from one sample, sequenced in a study of somatic mutations in cytotoxic T cells in rheumatoid arthritis. Produced via immunoSEQ multiplex PCR; TCRdb's table is partial and in-frame only. The table has 15,000 to 20,000 clones, over 80% seen once. The sequenced sample consisted of CD8+ T cells sorted from blood. The receptors derive from a man between 18 and 35 years old with rheumatoid arthritis.

This clone occurred a few times. The chain couples TRBV6-4 to TRBJ1-4, with a tentative D call TRBD1 (5 bases). Germline V gives CDR1 MRHNA, CDR2 SNTAGT. V shed 3 bases and J shed 0 bases, with 5 bases lying between them. There are 14 residues in the CDR3. The CDR3 region is CASSEGATNEKLFF. The CDR3 bases are TGTGCCAGCAGTGAGGGGGCAACTAATGAAAAACTGTTTTTT.

The genes are TRBV6-5 and TRBJ2-7; 8 nucleotides line up with TRBD1. Germline V gene sequence: CDR1 MNHEY, CDR2 SVGAGI. The CDR3 totals 15 residues. V was pared by 2 bases and J by 0 bases, with 3 bases of the junction left unmatched. The CDR3 sequence is CASSYRTGGSYEQYF. The CDR3 nucleotides read TGTGCCAGCAGTTACCGTACAGGGGGCTCCTACGAGCAGTACTTC.

The chain links TRBV30 to TRBJ1-2, with D unclear. Trimming left V 1 base short and J 4 bases short, with 7 bases between. Germline loops: CDR1 GTSNPN, CDR2 SVGIG (reference sequence). The CDR3 length is 12 residues. Here the CDR3 reads CAWSARIYGYTF. The DNA for the CDR3 is TGTGCCTGGAGTGCGAGGATCTATGGCTACACCTTC.

The rearrangement joins TRBV18 to TRBJ2-2; D not certain. The germline V gene encodes CDR1 KGHSH and CDR2 LQKENI. This CDR3 has 14 amino acids. The V gene lost 3 bases and the J gene lost 3 bases, with 8 bases spanning the gap. DNA for the CDR3: TGTGCCAGCTCACCTTTGGACCACACCGGGGAGCTGTTTTTT. Residues: CASSPLDHTGELFF.

There are a few counts of this clone. V usage is TRBV6-6 and J usage is TRBJ2-7, with D tentatively TRBD1 (7 bases). Trimming left V 0 bases short and J 6 bases short, with 15 bases between. CDR1 MNHNY and CDR2 SVGAGI come from the germline V gene (reference sequence). CDR3 size: 15 residues. The CDR3 coding sequence is TGTGCCAGCAGTTACTCGGCAGGGGGGTTTGGCGAGCAGTACTTC. The encoded protein is CASSYSAGGFGEQYF.

The rearrangement links TRBV6-6 to TRBJ1-6; 10 positions match TRBD1. CDR3 size: 15 residues. The junction had 8 bases not matched to a gene; V was cut back by 5 bases and J by 10 bases. The germline CDR1 and CDR2 sequences are MNHNY and SVGAGI (reference sequence). CDR3: CASSPGTGEVSPLHF. For the CDR3, the DNA is TGTGCCAGCAGTCCCGGGACAGGGGAAGTCTCACCCCTCCACTTT.

Written as DNA, the CDR3 is TGTGCCAGTAGTTTGGGGGCTTCTGGAAACACCATATATTTT. Translating gives CASSLGASGNTIYF. This sequence joins TRBV19 and TRBJ1-3, with D perhaps TRBD1 (6 bases). The CDR3 has 14 residues. Trimming took 5 bases from V and 1 from J, leaving 9 bases between them. Germline CDR1 and CDR2: LNHDA and SQIVND (reference sequence).

The chain recombines TRBV27 with TRBJ2-7, with unresolved D. Germline-derived CDR1 and CDR2 are MNHEY and SMNVEV (reference sequence). V shed 3 bases and J shed 6 bases, with 12 bases lying between them. The CDR3 extends over 13 amino acids. For the CDR3, the DNA is TGTGCCAGCAGTTTTCGGTCATCAGTCGAGCAGTACTTC. Residues: CASSFRSSVEQYF.

J is TRBJ2-2 and V is TRBV7-8; TRBD2 matches at 12 bases. Germline values: CDR1 SGHVS, CDR2 FQNEAQ. V lost 5 bases and J lost 2; bases outside the gene matches: 9. CDR3 size: 18 residues. The chain's CDR3 is CASSPELAGGPNTGELFF. The CDR3 DNA reads as TGTGCCAGCAGCCCCGAACTAGCGGGGGGCCCAAACACCGGGGAGCTGTTTTTT. Based on the CDR3 plus reference TRBV7-8 and TRBJ2-2, the full variable domain is GAGVSQSPRYKVAKRGQDVALRCDPISGHVSLFWYQQALGQGPEFLTYFQNEAQLDKSGLPSDRFFAERPEGSVSTLKIQRTQQEDSAVYLCASSPELAGGPNTGELFFGEGSRLTVL.

The chain combines TRBV6-1 with TRBJ2-5; TRBD2 aligns across 7 bases. This CDR3 is built from 15 residues. J lost 1 base, V lost 4 bases, and 6 bases had no gene match. Per germline, CDR1 MNHNS and CDR2 SASEGT. The CDR3 sequence is CASSAEAGTQETQYF. The DNA of the CDR3 is TGTGCCAGCAGTGCTGAAGCGGGGACCCAAGAGACCCAGTACTTC.